A selection of T cell receptor beta chains follows, all from one sample in a study of blood T cell repertoires in COVID-19. Profiling relied on immunoSEQ multiplex PCR, and the TCRdb table lists in-frame clones only, not all of them. This table has about 82,000 clones, about 82% appearing once. The sample taken for sequencing was peripheral blood. These receptors were collected from a man older than 75 with active or convalescent COVID-19. Both conserved end residues are part of each CDR3. D genes are given only for firm matches. The size field is filled for only some rows; it gives once, few, many or a size class.

D gene: NA; J gene: TRBJ1-2; clone size: NA; V gene: TRBV4-2; CDR3 protein: CASSQGAGVSYGYTF; CDR3 DNA: TGTGCCAGCAGCCAAGGGGCGGGGGTATCCTATGGCTACACCTTC
D gene: NA; J gene: TRBJ1-3; clone size: NA; V gene: TRBV11-2; CDR3 protein: CASRQTVAGNTIYF; CDR3 DNA: TGTGCCAGCAGACAGACAGTTGCTGGAAACACCATATATTTT
D gene: TRBD2; J gene: TRBJ2-3; clone size: NA; V gene: TRBV19; CDR3 protein: CASSAFSGRGTDTQYF; CDR3 DNA: TGTGCCAGTAGTGCTTTTAGCGGGAGGGGTACAGATACGCAGTATTTT
D gene: TRBD2; J gene: TRBJ2-1; clone size: NA; V gene: TRBV5-6; CDR3 protein: CASSLDLAGGGGNEQFF; CDR3 DNA: TGTGCCAGCAGCTTGGATCTAGCGGGAGGGGGAGGGAATGAGCAGTTCTTC
D gene: TRBD2; J gene: TRBJ2-1; clone size: NA; V gene: TRBV19; CDR3 protein: CASRTSGPSYNEQFF; CDR3 DNA: TGTGCCAGCAGGACTAGCGGGCCCTCCTACAATGAGCAGTTCTTC
D gene: NA; J gene: TRBJ2-5; clone size: NA; V gene: TRBV11-2; CDR3 protein: CASSHPRMRGETQYF; CDR3 DNA: TGTGCCAGCAGCCATCCGCGAATGCGGGGCGAGACCCAGTACTTC
D gene: TRBD2; J gene: TRBJ2-3; clone size: once; V gene: TRBV29-1; CDR3 protein: CSVAGLADDTQYF; CDR3 DNA: TGCAGCGTTGCCGGGCTAGCGGATGATACGCAGTATTTT
D gene: NA; J gene: TRBJ1-4; clone size: NA; V gene: TRBV6-5; CDR3 protein: CASTHRVIGEKLFF; CDR3 DNA: TGTGCCAGCACCCACAGGGTAATAGGTGAAAAACTGTTTTTT
D gene: NA; J gene: TRBJ1-2; clone size: NA; V gene: TRBV2; CDR3 protein: CAILGGAESYGYTF; CDR3 DNA: TGTGCCATCCTTGGGGGGGCGGAAAGCTATGGCTACACCTTC
D gene: NA; J gene: TRBJ1-3; clone size: once; V gene: TRBV20-1; CDR3 protein: CSASRGGGASRISGNTIYF; CDR3 DNA: TGCAGTGCTAGTCGGGGGGGAGGGGCGTCCCGAATCTCTGGAAACACCATATATTTT
D gene: TRBD1; J gene: TRBJ2-2; clone size: NA; V gene: TRBV15; CDR3 protein: CATSRAGRDRTYTGELFF; CDR3 DNA: TGTGCCACCAGCAGAGCTGGTAGGGACAGGACCTACACCGGGGAGCTGTTTTTT
D gene: NA; J gene: TRBJ2-5; clone size: NA; V gene: TRBV7-7; CDR3 protein: CASSRAGRGETQYF; CDR3 DNA: TGTGCTAGCAGCAGGGCGGGCAGGGGCGAGACCCAGTACTTC
D gene: NA; J gene: TRBJ1-4; clone size: once; V gene: TRBV15; CDR3 protein: CATSRTATNEKLFF; CDR3 DNA: TGTGCCACCAGTAGAACAGCAACTAATGAAAAACTGTTTTTT
D gene: TRBD1; J gene: TRBJ1-1; clone size: once; V gene: TRBV7-6; CDR3 protein: CASSSQPGQGRTEAFF; CDR3 DNA: TGTGCCAGCAGCTCCCAACCCGGACAGGGGCGAACTGAAGCTTTCTTT
D gene: TRBD1; J gene: TRBJ2-2; clone size: NA; V gene: TRBV30; CDR3 protein: CAWCDRVVPGELFF; CDR3 DNA: TGTGCCTGGTGTGACAGGGTTGTCCCCGGGGAGCTGTTTTTT
D gene: NA; J gene: TRBJ2-3; clone size: NA; V gene: TRBV5-1; CDR3 protein: CASSLADTIQGADTQYF; CDR3 DNA: TGCGCCAGCAGCTTGGCGGACACCATCCAGGGCGCAGATACGCAGTATTTT
D gene: TRBD1; J gene: TRBJ1-6; clone size: NA; V gene: TRBV5-1; CDR3 protein: CASSPGQGVYNSPLHF; CDR3 DNA: TGCGCCAGCAGCCCGGGACAGGGGGTTTATAATTCACCCCTCCACTTT
D gene: NA; J gene: TRBJ1-1; clone size: NA; V gene: TRBV19; CDR3 protein: CASSIDRGGDKAFF; CDR3 DNA: TGTGCCAGTAGTATAGATCGCGGAGGAGATAAAGCTTTCTTT
D gene: TRBD1; J gene: TRBJ1-2; clone size: NA; V gene: TRBV5-5; CDR3 protein: CASSNPGGSYGYTF; CDR3 DNA: TGTGCCAGCAGCAACCCAGGGGGCAGCTATGGCTACACCTTC
D gene: NA; J gene: TRBJ1-4; clone size: NA; V gene: TRBV6-5; CDR3 protein: CASSLQQGRNEKLFF; CDR3 DNA: TGTGCCAGCAGTTTACAACAGGGAAGAAATGAAAAACTGTTTTTT
D gene: NA; J gene: TRBJ1-2; clone size: NA; V gene: TRBV12-3/TRBV12-4; CDR3 protein: CASSLQENYGYTF; CDR3 DNA: TGTGCCAGCAGTTTACAGGAAAACTATGGCTACACCTTC
D gene: NA; J gene: TRBJ2-1; clone size: NA; V gene: TRBV18; CDR3 protein: CASSPPVIANEQFF; CDR3 DNA: TGTGCCAGCTCACCACCTGTCATTGCGAATGAGCAGTTCTTC
D gene: TRBD2; J gene: TRBJ2-1; clone size: NA; V gene: TRBV28; CDR3 protein: CASQRAGVGNEQFF; CDR3 DNA: TGTGCCAGTCAGAGAGCGGGGGTTGGCAATGAGCAGTTCTTC
D gene: TRBD1; J gene: TRBJ1-2; clone size: NA; V gene: TRBV28; CDR3 protein: CASSLGGGQGQIYGYTF; CDR3 DNA: TGTGCCAGCAGTTTGGGTGGGGGACAGGGTCAAATCTATGGCTACACCTTC
D gene: TRBD1; J gene: TRBJ1-2; clone size: NA; V gene: TRBV24-1; CDR3 protein: CATSETGKSNYGYTF; CDR3 DNA: TGTGCCACCAGTGAGACAGGGAAAAGCAACTATGGCTACACCTTC
D gene: TRBD1; J gene: TRBJ1-3; clone size: NA; V gene: TRBV18; CDR3 protein: CASSPARGPGNTIYF; CDR3 DNA: TGTGCCAGCTCACCAGCAAGGGGGCCTGGAAACACCATATATTTT
D gene: NA; J gene: TRBJ1-4; clone size: NA; V gene: TRBV10-2; CDR3 protein: CASSLGAREKLFF; CDR3 DNA: TGCGCCAGCAGTTTAGGGGCCAGGGAAAAACTGTTTTTT
D gene: NA; J gene: TRBJ1-2; clone size: NA; V gene: TRBV27; CDR3 protein: CASSFRGANYGYTF; CDR3 DNA: TGTGCCAGCAGTTTTCGGGGGGCTAACTATGGCTACACCTTC
D gene: NA; J gene: TRBJ2-1; clone size: NA; V gene: TRBV5-5; CDR3 protein: CASSRFGDEQFF; CDR3 DNA: TGTGCCAGCAGCAGATTCGGTGATGAGCAGTTCTTC
D gene: NA; J gene: TRBJ1-1; clone size: NA; V gene: TRBV14; CDR3 protein: CASSLMGRTEAFF; CDR3 DNA: TGTGCCAGCAGCCTGATGGGGCGCACTGAAGCTTTCTTT
D gene: TRBD1; J gene: TRBJ1-6; clone size: NA; V gene: TRBV27; CDR3 protein: CASSLFRTGKGSPLHF; CDR3 DNA: TGTGCCAGCAGTTTATTCCGGACAGGGAAAGGCTCACCCCTCCACTTT
D gene: NA; J gene: TRBJ1-2; clone size: NA; V gene: TRBV7-9; CDR3 protein: CASSLAQGGSYGYTF; CDR3 DNA: TGTGCCAGCAGCTTAGCACAGGGTGGTAGCTATGGCTACACCTTC
D gene: NA; J gene: TRBJ1-4; clone size: NA; V gene: TRBV5-1; CDR3 protein: CASSLVAVTTNEKLFF; CDR3 DNA: TGCGCCAGCAGCTTGGTTGCAGTAACAACTAATGAAAAACTGTTTTTT
D gene: TRBD1; J gene: TRBJ1-1; clone size: few; V gene: TRBV11-2; CDR3 protein: CASSVDRDTEAFF; CDR3 DNA: TGTGCCAGCAGCGTGGACAGGGACACTGAAGCTTTCTTT
D gene: TRBD1; J gene: TRBJ2-1; clone size: NA; V gene: TRBV7-9; CDR3 protein: CASSLRDRLYNEQFF; CDR3 DNA: TGTGCCAGCAGCCTCCGGGACAGGTTATACAATGAGCAGTTCTTC
D gene: NA; J gene: TRBJ2-3; clone size: NA; V gene: TRBV10-3; CDR3 protein: CAIRDTQVGDTQYF; CDR3 DNA: TGTGCCATCCGGGACACTCAAGTGGGGGATACGCAGTATTTT
D gene: NA; J gene: TRBJ1-4; clone size: NA; V gene: TRBV28; CDR3 protein: CAITGLDNEKLFF; CDR3 DNA: TGTGCTATAACAGGGTTGGATAATGAAAAACTGTTTTTT
D gene: NA; J gene: TRBJ2-1; clone size: NA; V gene: TRBV30; CDR3 protein: CAWSQGARHNEQFF; CDR3 DNA: TGTGCCTGGAGTCAAGGGGCTAGGCACAATGAGCAGTTCTTC
D gene: NA; J gene: TRBJ1-1; clone size: NA; V gene: TRBV5-1; CDR3 protein: CASSSQGWHTEAFF; CDR3 DNA: TGCGCCAGCAGCTCGCAGGGGTGGCACACTGAAGCTTTCTTT
D gene: NA; J gene: TRBJ2-1; clone size: NA; V gene: TRBV29-1; CDR3 protein: CSGVMGQGSEQFF; CDR3 DNA: TGCAGCGGGGTAATGGGGCAGGGGAGTGAGCAGTTCTTC
D gene: TRBD2; J gene: TRBJ2-1; clone size: NA; V gene: TRBV6-5; CDR3 protein: CASSSPGTSGNEQFF; CDR3 DNA: TGTGCCAGCAGTTCGCCCGGGACTAGTGGCAATGAGCAGTTCTTC
D gene: TRBD1; J gene: TRBJ1-3; clone size: NA; V gene: TRBV18; CDR3 protein: CASSPIDRGSGNTIYF; CDR3 DNA: TGTGCCAGCTCACCAATCGACAGGGGCTCTGGAAACACCATATATTTT
D gene: TRBD1; J gene: TRBJ2-5; clone size: NA; V gene: TRBV5-1; CDR3 protein: CASSQDRGQETQYF; CDR3 DNA: TGCGCCAGCAGCCAGGACAGGGGGCAAGAGACCCAGTACTTC
D gene: NA; J gene: TRBJ2-2; clone size: once; V gene: TRBV24-1; CDR3 protein: CATSAGTLNTGELFF; CDR3 DNA: TGTGCCACCAGTGCCGGGACACTGAACACCGGGGAGCTGTTTTTT